This T cell receptor (beta chain) derives from a study of CD8 T cells in ankylosing spondylitis (dated 2017 in TCRdb). Broadly, across the study: The study set out to find disease-linked TCR variants by profiling T cell receptor beta repertoires in ankylosing spondylitis patients and healthy donors. Peripheral blood was sampled, and synovial fluid was also collected from ankylosing spondylitis patients. The whole study cohort included over a hundred healthy donors and 20 to 30 ankylosing spondylitis patients.

The sample was run on an Illumina HiSeq 2500. Quantitative 5'-RACE with molecular barcodes was used to prepare TCR beta libraries. The paper's data handling went like this. A new computational method based on a probabilistic model of VDJ rearrangement was used to identify disease-linked TCR variants. TCRdb reprocessing: public reads trimmed at Q25 with fastp, clones called with MiXCR, in-frame beta chains kept. For every CDR3 protein sequence, its rows merge into one entry that carries the most common genes and DNA. The V and J calls were determined by TCRdb, not by the authors. The sample yields around 770,000 distinct CDR3 sequences; around 20% were counted once. Under 20% of the sample is held by the ten biggest clonotypes. Study-wide findings and limitations: Significant enrichment of the disease-linked clones was reported in matched synovial fluid samples from ankylosing spondylitis patients. Some of the motif variants had been reported before in the synovial fluid and blood of reactive arthritis patients, a finding that suggests common disease-initiation mechanisms. In peripheral blood, the disease-linked clones were found at relatively low frequencies and had a CD8+ phenotype. A TCR beta motif made up of eight highly homologous amino acid variants appeared to be characteristic of blood from ankylosing spondylitis patients.

This clonotype was seen a few times. The antigen it binds to is not known. Qualities for individual bases were not recorded, and no much larger clone is one base off. V loses 6 bases, J loses 1 base, and the germline ends lie 10 bases apart. The CDR3 covers 14 residues, taking in both the cysteine and the phenylalanine. The sequence is cut down to CDR3 DNA, 42 bases in frame from base 1. The sequenced sample consisted of blood, either unsorted or a sorted T cell fraction (not recorded which). This TCR was sampled from a male donor with ankylosing spondylitis. Here the chain combines TRBV12-3 or TRBV12-4 and TRBJ1-3, and perhaps TRBD1 as D gene, on 5 matching bases. The DNA sequence reads TGTGCCAGCAGAAGAGGGGAGTCTGGAAACACCATATATTTT. It encodes CASRRGESGNTIYF.